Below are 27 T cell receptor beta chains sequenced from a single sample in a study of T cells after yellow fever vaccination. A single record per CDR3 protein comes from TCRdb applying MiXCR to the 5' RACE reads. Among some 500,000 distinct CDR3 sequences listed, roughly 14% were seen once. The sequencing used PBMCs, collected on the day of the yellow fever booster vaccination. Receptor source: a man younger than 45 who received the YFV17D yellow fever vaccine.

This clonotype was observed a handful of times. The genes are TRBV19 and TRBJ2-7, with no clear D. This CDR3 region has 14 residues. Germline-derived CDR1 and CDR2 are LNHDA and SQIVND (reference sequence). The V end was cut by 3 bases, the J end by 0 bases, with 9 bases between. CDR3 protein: CASSIDGSSYEQYF. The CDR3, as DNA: TGTGCCAGTAGTATTGACGGATCCTCCTACGAGCAGTACTTC.

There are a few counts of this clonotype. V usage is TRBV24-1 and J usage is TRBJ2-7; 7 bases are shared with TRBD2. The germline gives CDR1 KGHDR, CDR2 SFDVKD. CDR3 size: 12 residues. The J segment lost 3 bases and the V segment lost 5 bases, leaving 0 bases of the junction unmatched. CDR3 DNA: TGTGCCACCAGTGCGGGGGGCTACGAGCAGTACTTC. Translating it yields CATSAGGYEQYF.

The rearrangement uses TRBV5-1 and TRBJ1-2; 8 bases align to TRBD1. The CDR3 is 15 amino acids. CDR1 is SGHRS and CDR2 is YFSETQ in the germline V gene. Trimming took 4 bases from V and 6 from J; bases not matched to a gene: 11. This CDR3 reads CASSPTTDRGDGYTF. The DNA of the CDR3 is TGCGCCAGCAGCCCAACGACCGACAGGGGAGATGGCTACACCTTC.

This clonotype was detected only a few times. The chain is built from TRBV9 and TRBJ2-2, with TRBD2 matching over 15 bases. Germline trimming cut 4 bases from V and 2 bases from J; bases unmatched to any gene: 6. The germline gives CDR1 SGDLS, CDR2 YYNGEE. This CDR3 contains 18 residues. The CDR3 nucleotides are TGTGCCAGCAGCACCGGGACTAGCGGGAGGCTTAACACCGGGGAGCTGTTTTTT. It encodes CASSTGTSGRLNTGELFF.

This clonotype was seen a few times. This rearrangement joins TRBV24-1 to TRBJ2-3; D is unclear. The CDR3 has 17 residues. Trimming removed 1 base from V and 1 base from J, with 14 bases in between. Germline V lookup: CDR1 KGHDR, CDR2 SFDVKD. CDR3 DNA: TGTGCCACCAGTGATTTAGGGCATCCCCCCGGCACAGATACGCAGTATTTT. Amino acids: CATSDLGHPPGTDTQYF.

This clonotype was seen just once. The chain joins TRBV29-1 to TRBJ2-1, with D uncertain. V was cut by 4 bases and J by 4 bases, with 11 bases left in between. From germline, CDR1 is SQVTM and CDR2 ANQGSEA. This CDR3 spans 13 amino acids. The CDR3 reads CSVASELYNEQFF. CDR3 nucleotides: TGCAGCGTTGCTAGTGAACTTTACAATGAGCAGTTCTTC.

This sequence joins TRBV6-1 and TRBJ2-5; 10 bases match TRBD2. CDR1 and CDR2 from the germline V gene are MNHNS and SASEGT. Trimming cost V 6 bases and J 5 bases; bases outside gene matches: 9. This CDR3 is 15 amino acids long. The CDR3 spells CASSSIAGGWETQYF. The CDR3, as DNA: TGTGCCAGCAGCTCCATAGCGGGAGGCTGGGAGACCCAGTACTTC.

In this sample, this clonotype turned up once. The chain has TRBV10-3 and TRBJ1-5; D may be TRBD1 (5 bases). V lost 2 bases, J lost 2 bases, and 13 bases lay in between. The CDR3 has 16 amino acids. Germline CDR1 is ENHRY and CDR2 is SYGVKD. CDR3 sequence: CAISEGAFLGNQPQHF. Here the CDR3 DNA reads TGTGCCATCAGTGAGGGGGCGTTTTTGGGCAATCAGCCCCAGCATTTT.

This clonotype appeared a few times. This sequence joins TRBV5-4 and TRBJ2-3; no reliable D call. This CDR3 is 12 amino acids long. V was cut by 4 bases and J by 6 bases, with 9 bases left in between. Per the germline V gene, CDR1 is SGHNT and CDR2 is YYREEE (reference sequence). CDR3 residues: CASSLLMDTQYF. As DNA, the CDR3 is TGTGCCAGCAGCCTACTCATGGATACGCAGTATTTT. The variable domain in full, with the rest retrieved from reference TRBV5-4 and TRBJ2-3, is ETGVTQSPTHLIKTRGQQVTLRCSSQSGHNTVSWYQQALGQGPQFIFQYYREEENGRGNFPPRFSGLQFPNYSSELNVNALELDDSALYLCASSLLMDTQYFGPGTRLTVL.

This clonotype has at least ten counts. CDR3 DNA sequence: TGCAGTGCTAGAGAGAGGCTTGATACGCAGTATTTT. It encodes CSARERLDTQYF. This chain connects TRBV20-1 to TRBJ2-3; no clear D. V was shortened by 0 bases and J by 6 bases, with 7 bases between the two germline ends. Germline CDR1 reads DFQATT; CDR2 reads SNEGSKA (reference sequence). The CDR3 is 12 residues long.

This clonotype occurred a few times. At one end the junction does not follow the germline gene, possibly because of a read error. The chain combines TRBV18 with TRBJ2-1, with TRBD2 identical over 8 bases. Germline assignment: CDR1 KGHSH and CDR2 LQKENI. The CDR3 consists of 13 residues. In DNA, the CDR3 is TGTGCCAGCTCACCAGAGCGGGAGATTGAGGAGTTCTTC. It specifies CASSPEREIEEFF.

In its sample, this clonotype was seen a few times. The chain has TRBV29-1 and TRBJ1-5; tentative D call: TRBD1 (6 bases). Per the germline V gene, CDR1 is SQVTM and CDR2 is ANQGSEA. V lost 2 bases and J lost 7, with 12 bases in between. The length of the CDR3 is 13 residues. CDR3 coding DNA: TGCAGCGTTGAAAAGGAGGGGGGGCAGCCCCAGCATTTT. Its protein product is CSVEKEGGQPQHF.

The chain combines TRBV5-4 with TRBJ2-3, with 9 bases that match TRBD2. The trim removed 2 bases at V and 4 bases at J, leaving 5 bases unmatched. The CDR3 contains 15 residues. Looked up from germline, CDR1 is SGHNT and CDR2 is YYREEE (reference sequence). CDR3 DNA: TGTGCCAGCAGCTTATTCCAGCGGGAGGCAGATACGCAGTATTTT. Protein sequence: CASSLFQREADTQYF.

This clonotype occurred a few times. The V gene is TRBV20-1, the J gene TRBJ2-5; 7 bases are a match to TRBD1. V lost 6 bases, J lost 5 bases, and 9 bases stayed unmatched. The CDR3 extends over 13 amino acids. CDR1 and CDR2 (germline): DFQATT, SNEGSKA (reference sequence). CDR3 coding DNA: TGCAGTGCCAAGGGACAGAGTCGGGAGACCCAGTACTTC. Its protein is CSAKGQSRETQYF.

DNA of the CDR3: TGTGCCATCAGTGGGAGAAAGGAGCAGTTCTTC. It encodes CAISGRKEQFF. The rearrangement joins TRBV10-3 to TRBJ2-1; D gene unclear. The V end lost 4 bases, the J end lost 10 bases, and 8 bases lay between the germline ends. The CDR3 consists of 11 residues. Germline loops: CDR1 ENHRY, CDR2 SYGVKD.

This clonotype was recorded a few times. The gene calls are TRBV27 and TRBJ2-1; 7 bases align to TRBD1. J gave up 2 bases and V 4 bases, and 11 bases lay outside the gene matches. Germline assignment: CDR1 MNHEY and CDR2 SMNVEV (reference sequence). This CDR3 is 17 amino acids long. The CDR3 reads CASSSQGQIVPYNEQFF. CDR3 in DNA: TGTGCCAGCAGTTCCCAGGGACAGATAGTACCCTACAATGAGCAGTTCTTC.

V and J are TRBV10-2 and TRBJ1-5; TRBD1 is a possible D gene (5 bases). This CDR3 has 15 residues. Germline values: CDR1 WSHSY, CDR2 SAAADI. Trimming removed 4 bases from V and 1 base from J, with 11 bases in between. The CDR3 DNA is TGCGCCAGCAGTGTTGTTGGGGGGAGCAATCAGCCCCAGCATTTT. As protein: CASSVVGGSNQPQHF.

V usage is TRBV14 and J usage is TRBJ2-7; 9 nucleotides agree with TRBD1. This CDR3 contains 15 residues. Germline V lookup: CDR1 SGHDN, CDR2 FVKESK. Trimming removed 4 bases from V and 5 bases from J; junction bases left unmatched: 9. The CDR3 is CASSRPGQGSHEQYF. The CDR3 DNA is TGTGCCAGCAGCCGCCCGGGACAGGGTAGTCACGAGCAGTACTTC.

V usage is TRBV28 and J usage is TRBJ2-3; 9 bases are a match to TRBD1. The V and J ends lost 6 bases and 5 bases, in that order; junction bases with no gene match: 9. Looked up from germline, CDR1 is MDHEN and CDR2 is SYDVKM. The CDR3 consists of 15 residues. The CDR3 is CASRSGGQGGDTQYF. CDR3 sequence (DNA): TGTGCCAGCAGATCAGGGGGACAGGGAGGAGATACGCAGTATTTT.

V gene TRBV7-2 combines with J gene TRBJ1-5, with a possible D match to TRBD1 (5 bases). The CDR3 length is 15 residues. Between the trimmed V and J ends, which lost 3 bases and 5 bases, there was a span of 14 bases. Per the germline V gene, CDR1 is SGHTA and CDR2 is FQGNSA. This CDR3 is CASSLDGTAHQPQHF. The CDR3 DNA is TGTGCCAGCAGCTTGGATGGGACCGCTCATCAGCCCCAGCATTTT.

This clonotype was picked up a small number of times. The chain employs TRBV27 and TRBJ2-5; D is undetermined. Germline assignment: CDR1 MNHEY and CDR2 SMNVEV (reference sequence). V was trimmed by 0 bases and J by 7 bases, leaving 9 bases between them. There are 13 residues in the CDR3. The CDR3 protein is CASSLSQFGTQYF. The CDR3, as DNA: TGTGCCAGCAGTTTATCACAATTTGGGACCCAGTACTTC.

DNA for the CDR3: TGTGCCAGCAGTTACCCAAGACAGGGGGCGATTTGGGATACGCAGTATTTT. The encoded protein is CASSYPRQGAIWDTQYF. The chain is built from TRBV6-5 and TRBJ2-3; the match to TRBD1 covers 10 bases. Germline V gene sequence: CDR1 MNHEY, CDR2 SVGAGI. This CDR3 spans 17 amino acids. Trimming at V came to 2 bases and at J to 6 bases, leaving 11 bases not matched to a gene.

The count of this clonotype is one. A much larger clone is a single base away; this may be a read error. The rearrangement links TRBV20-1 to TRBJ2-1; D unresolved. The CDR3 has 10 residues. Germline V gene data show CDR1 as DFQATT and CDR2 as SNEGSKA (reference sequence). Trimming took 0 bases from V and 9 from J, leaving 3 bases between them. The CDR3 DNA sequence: TGCAGTGCTAGAGAAGGTGAGCAGTTCTTC. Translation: CSAREGEQFF.

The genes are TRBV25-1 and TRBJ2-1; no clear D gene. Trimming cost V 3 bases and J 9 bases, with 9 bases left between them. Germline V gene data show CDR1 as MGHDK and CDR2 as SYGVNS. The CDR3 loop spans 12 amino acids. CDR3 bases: TGTGCCAGCAGTGAGTCATGGGGTGAGCAGTTCTTC. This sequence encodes CASSESWGEQFF.

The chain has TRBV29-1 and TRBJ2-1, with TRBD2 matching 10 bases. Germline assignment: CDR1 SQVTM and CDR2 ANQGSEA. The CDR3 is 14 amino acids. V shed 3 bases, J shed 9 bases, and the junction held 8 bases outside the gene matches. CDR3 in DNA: TGCAGCGTTGATGATCCAGCGGGAGGGGGTGAGCAGTTCTTC. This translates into CSVDDPAGGGEQFF.

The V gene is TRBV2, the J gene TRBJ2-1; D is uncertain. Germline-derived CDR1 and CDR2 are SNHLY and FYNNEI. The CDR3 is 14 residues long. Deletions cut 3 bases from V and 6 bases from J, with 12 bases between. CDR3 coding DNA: TGTGCCAGCAGTGAGTTTCTCAGCGCCAATGAGCAGTTCTTC. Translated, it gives CASSEFLSANEQFF.

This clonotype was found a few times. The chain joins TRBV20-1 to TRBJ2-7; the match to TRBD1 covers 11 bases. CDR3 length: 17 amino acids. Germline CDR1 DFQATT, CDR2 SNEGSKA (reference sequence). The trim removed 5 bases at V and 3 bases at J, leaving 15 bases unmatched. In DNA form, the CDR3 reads TGCAGTGCTTCCTCCCCCTCCCGGGACAGGGGGAACTACGAGCAGTACTTC. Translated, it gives CSASSPSRDRGNYEQYF.